Listed below are T cell receptor beta chains from one sample, sequenced in a study of regulatory T cells in long-lasting Graves disease. From the multiplex PCR reads, TCRdb called clonotypes with MiXCR, one entry per CDR3 protein. The data contain 700,000 or so distinct CDR3 sequences, 30% of them seen just once; the ten biggest clones take up 40% to 50%. Specimen: peripheral blood mononuclear cells (PBMCs), collected when the disease was refractory, from a patient treated with antithyroid drugs. Receptors were obtained from a female donor with Graves disease. The CDR3 runs from the conserved cysteine through the conserved F or W. D genes are given only for firm matches. The size of a clone is reported for some rows only, either as once, few or many, or as a class for expanded clones.

D: TRBD2; size: many; V: TRBV11-2; J: TRBJ2-1; CDR3: CAGRAGGPSNEQFF; DNA: TGTGCCGGCCGGGCGGGAGGGCCAAGCAATGAGCAGTTCTTC
D: NA; size: few; V: TRBV5-6; J: TRBJ1-2; CDR3: CASSPDSSINYGYTF; DNA: TGTGCCAGCAGCCCGGACTCGTCAATAAACTATGGCTACACCTTC
D: NA; size: few; V: TRBV15; J: TRBJ2-5; CDR3: CATSRDREGVRAQYF; DNA: TGTGCCACCAGCAGAGACAGGGAGGGGGTAAGGGCCCAGTACTTC
D: NA; size: NA; V: TRBV12-3/TRBV12-4; J: TRBJ2-7; CDR3: CASSLERGRSYEQYF; DNA: TGTGCCAGCAGTTTAGAGAGGGGCCGATCCTACGAGCAGTACTTC
D: NA; size: few; V: TRBV27; J: TRBJ1-1; CDR3: CASSSPRGMNTEAFF; DNA: TGTGCCAGCAGTTCCCCTCGGGGGATGAACACTGAAGCTTTCTTT
D: NA; size: NA; V: TRBV5-1; J: TRBJ1-2; CDR3: CASSPVVGDYGYTF; DNA: TGCGCCAGCAGCCCGGTGGTCGGGGACTATGGCTACACCTTC
D: NA; size: NA; V: TRBV15; J: TRBJ2-1; CDR3: CATSRDLGDEQFF; DNA: TGTGCCACCAGCAGAGATTTGGGGGATGAGCAGTTCTTC
D: NA; size: NA; V: TRBV19; J: TRBJ1-2; CDR3: CASSIADRVSYGYTF; DNA: TGTGCCAGTAGTATCGCGGACAGAGTGTCCTATGGCTACACCTTC
D: TRBD1; size: NA; V: TRBV19; J: TRBJ1-4; CDR3: CASSKDQGGEEKLFF; DNA: TGTGCCAGTAGTAAGGATCAAGGGGGCGAGGAAAAACTGTTTTTT
D: NA; size: NA; V: TRBV4-1; J: TRBJ1-5; CDR3: CASSQGGNSGQPQHF; DNA: TGCGCCAGCAGCCAAGGAGGGAATTCCGGGCAGCCCCAGCATTTT
D: TRBD2; size: NA; V: TRBV3-1; J: TRBJ2-2; CDR3: CASSQVAGSGELFF; DNA: TGTGCCAGCAGCCAAGTAGCGGGGTCCGGGGAGCTGTTTTTT